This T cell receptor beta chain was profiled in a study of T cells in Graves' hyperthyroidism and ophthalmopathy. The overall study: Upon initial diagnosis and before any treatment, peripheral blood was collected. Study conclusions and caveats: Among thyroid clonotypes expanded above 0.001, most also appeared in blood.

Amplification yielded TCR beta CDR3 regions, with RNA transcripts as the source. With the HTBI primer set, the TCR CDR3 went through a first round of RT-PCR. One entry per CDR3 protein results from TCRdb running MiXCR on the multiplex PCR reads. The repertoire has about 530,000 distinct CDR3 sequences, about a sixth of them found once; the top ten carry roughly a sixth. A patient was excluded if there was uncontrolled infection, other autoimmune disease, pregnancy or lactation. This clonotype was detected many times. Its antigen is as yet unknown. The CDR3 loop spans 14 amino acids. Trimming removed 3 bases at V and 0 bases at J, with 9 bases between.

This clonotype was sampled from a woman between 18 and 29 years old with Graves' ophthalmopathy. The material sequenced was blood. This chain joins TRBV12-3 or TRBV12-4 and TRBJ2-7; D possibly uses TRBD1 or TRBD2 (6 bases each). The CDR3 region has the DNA TGTGCCAGCAGTTTCGGGGGCATCTCCTACGAGCAGTACTTC. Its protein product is CASSFGGISYEQYF.